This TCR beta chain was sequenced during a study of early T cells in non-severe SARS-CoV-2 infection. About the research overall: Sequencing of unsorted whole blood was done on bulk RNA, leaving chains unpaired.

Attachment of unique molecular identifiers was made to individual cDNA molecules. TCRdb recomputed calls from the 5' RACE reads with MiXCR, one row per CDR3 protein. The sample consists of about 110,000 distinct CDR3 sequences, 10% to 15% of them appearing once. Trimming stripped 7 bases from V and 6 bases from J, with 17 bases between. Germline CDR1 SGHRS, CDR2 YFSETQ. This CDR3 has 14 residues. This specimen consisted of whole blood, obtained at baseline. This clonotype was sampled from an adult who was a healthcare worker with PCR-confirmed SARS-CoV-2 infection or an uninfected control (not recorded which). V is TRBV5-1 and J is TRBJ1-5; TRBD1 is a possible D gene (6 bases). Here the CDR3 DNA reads TGCGCCAGCGGTCCTTCCGGGGGGCCTCAGCCCCAGCATTTT. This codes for CASGPSGGPQPQHF. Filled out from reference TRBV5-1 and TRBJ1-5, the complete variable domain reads KAGVTQTPRYLIKTRGQQVTLSCSPISGHRSVSWYQQTPGQGLQFLFEYFSETQRNKGNFPGRFSGRQFSNSRSEMNVSTLELGDSALYLCASGPSGGPQPQHFGDGTRLSIL.